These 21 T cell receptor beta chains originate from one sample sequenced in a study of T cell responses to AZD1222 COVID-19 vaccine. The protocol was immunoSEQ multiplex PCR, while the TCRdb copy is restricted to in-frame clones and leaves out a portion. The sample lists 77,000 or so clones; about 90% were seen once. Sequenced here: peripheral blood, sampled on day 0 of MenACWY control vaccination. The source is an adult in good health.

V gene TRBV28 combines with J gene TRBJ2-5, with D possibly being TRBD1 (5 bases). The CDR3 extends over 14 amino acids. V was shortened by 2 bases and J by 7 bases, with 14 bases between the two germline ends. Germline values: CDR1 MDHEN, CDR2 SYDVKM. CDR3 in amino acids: CASSLPDSLWTQYF. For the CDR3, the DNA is TGTGCCAGCAGTTTACCTGACAGTTTATGGACCCAGTACTTC.

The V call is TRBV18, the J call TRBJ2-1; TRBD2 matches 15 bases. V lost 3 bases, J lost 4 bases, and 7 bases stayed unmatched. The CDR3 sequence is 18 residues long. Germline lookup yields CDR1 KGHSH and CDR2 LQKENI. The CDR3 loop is CASSPGLAGGPGYNEQFF. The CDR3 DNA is TGTGCCAGCTCACCCGGACTAGCGGGGGGGCCTGGATACAATGAGCAGTTCTTC.

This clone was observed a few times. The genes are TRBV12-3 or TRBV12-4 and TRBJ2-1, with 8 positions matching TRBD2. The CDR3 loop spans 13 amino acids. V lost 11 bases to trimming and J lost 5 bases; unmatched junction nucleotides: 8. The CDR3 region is CASGVLADNEQFF. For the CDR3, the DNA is TGTGCCTCCGGGGTACTAGCGGACAATGAGCAGTTCTTC.

The CDR3 loop is CASTPMMGANTGELFF. CDR3 sequence (DNA): TGTGCCAGCACCCCCATGATGGGAGCGAACACCGGGGAGCTGTTTTTT. This chain connects TRBV3-1 (or the pseudogene TRBV3-2) to TRBJ2-2; D might be TRBD2 (5 bases). From germline, CDR1 is LGHDT and CDR2 YNNKEL (reference sequence). The V gene lost 7 bases and the J gene lost 0 bases, with 15 bases spanning the gap. The CDR3 is 16 residues long.

The CDR3 loop reads CASSQGALGQETQYF. For the CDR3, the DNA is TGCGCCAGCAGCCAAGGTGCCCTGGGGCAAGAGACCCAGTACTTC. This sequence joins TRBV4-3 and TRBJ2-5; D call uncertain. V was pared by 1 base and J by 2 bases, with 11 bases between. The CDR3 covers 15 residues. Per germline, CDR1 LGHNA and CDR2 YSLEER.

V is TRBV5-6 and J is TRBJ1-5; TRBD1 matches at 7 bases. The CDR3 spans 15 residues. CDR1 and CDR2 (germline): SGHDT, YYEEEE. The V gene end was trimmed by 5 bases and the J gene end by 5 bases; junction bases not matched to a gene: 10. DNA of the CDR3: TGTGCCAGCAGTTACGCCAGGGGGTTGCATCAGCCCCAGCATTTT. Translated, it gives CASSYARGLHQPQHF.

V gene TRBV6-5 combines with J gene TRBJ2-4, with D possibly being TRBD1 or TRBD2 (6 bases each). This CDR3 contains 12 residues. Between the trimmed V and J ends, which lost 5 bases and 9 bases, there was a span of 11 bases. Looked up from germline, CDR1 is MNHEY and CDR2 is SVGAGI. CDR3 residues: CASSQPGAIQYF. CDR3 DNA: TGTGCCAGCAGTCAGCCGGGGGCCATTCAGTACTTC.

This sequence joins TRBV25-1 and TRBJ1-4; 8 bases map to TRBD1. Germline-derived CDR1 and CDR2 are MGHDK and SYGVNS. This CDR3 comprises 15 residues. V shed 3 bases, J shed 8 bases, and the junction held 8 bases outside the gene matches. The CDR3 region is CASSDDRDRWEKLFF. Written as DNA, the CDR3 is TGTGCCAGCAGTGATGACCGGGACAGGTGGGAAAAACTGTTTTTT.

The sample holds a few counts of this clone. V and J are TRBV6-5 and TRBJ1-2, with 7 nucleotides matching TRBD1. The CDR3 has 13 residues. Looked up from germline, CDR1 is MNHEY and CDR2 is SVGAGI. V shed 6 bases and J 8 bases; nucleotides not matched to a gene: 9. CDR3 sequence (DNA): TGTGCCAGCAGCAACACAGGGGAGGACGGCTACACCTTC. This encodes CASSNTGEDGYTF.

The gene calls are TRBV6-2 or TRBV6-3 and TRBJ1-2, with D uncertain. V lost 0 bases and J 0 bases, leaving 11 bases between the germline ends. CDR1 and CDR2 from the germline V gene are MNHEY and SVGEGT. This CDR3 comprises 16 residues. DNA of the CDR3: TGTGCCAGCAGTTACTCGTCTGCCAGCACTAACTATGGCTACACCTTC. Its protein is CASSYSSASTNYGYTF.

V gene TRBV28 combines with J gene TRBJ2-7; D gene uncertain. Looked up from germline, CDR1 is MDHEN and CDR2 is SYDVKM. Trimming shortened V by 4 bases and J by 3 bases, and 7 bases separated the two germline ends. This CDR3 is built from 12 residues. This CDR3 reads CASSSANYEQYF. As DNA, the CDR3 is TGTGCCAGCAGTTCTGCGAACTACGAGCAGTACTTC.

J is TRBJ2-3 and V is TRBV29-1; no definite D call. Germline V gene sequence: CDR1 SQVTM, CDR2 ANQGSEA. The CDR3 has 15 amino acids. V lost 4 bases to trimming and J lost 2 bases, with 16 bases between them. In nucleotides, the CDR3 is TGCAGCGTTGCGGTGGCAGACGCAAACACAGATACGCAGTATTTT. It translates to CSVAVADANTDTQYF.

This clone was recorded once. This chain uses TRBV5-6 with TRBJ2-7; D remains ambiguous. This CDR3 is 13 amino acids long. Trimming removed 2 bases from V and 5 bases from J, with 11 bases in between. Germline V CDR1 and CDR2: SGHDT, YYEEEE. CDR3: CASSFIGRNEQYF. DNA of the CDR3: TGTGCCAGCAGCTTCATTGGCAGGAACGAGCAGTACTTC.

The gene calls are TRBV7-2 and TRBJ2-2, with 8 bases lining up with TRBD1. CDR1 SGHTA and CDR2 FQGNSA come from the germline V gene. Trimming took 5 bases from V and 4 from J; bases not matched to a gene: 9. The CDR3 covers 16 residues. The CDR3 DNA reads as TGTGCCAGCAGCCTCGGACAGGGAAGACCCACCGGGGAGCTGTTTTTT. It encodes CASSLGQGRPTGELFF.

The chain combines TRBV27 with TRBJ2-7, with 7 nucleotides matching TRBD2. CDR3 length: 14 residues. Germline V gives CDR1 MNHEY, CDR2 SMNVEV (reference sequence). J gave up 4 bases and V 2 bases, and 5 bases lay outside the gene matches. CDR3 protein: CASSLGGSSYEQYF. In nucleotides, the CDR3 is TGTGCCAGCAGTTTAGGCGGGAGTAGTTACGAGCAGTACTTC.

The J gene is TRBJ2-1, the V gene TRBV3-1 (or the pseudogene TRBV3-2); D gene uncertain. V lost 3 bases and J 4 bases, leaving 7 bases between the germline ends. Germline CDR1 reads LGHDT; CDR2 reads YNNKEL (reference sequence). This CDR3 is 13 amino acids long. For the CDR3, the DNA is TGTGCCAGCAGCCAGATTAGTTACAATGAGCAGTTCTTC. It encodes CASSQISYNEQFF.

CDR3 sequence: CASRTAQETQYF. Written as DNA, the CDR3 is TGTGCCAGCAGAACAGCTCAAGAGACCCAGTACTTC. The V gene is TRBV27, the J gene TRBJ2-5, with D hard to call. The V end lost 6 bases, the J end lost 2 bases, and 7 bases lay between the germline ends. Germline CDR1 is MNHEY and CDR2 is SMNVEV (reference sequence). This CDR3 is 12 amino acids long.

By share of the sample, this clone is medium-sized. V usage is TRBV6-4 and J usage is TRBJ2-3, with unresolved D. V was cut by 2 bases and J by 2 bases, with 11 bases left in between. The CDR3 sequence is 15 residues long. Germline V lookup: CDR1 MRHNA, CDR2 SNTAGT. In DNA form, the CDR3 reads TGTGCCAGCAGTGACCAGGCGTCTGACACAGATACGCAGTATTTT. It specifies CASSDQASDTDTQYF.

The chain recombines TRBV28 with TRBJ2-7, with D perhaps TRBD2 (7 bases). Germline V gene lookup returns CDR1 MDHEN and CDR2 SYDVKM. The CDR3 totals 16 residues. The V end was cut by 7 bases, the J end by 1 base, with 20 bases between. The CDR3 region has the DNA TGTGCCAGCACCCTAGGGGGGGCAATCCCATCCTACGAGCAGTACTTC. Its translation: CASTLGGAIPSYEQYF.

DNA for the CDR3: TGTGCCAGCAGCCCAAAGGGAAAGGCGTTGGGAGATTCACCCCTCCACTTT. Translating it yields CASSPKGKALGDSPLHF. The gene calls are TRBV7-8 and TRBJ1-6; D not certain. CDR1 and CDR2 (germline): SGHVS, FQNEAQ. Trimming took 5 bases from V and 8 from J, leaving 22 bases between them. The CDR3 length is 17 residues.

CDR3: CASSNPGQGLQGYTF. As DNA, the CDR3 is TGTGCCAGCAGCAATCCGGGACAGGGACTTCAGGGCTACACCTTC. The chain links TRBV21-1 to TRBJ1-2; TRBD1 is the table's D call, not checked against the DNA. TRBV21-1 is a listed pseudogene. This CDR3 spans 15 amino acids.